These T cell receptor beta chains were read from a single sample in a study of cytotoxic CD8 clonotypes in ibrutinib-treated CLL. Using immunoSEQ multiplex PCR, the repertoire was profiled, and TCRdb retains in-frame clones only, with some absent. Of some 200,000 clones detected, roughly three quarters appear once; the ten largest clones hold around 5.9%. The starting material was PBMCs, obtained after 12 months of ibrutinib treatment. Receptors were obtained from a human donor with chronic lymphocytic leukemia. Each CDR3 is given with its conserved first and last residue. A D gene is named only where the DNA matches it firmly. The size of a clone is reported for some rows only, either as once, few or many, or as a class for expanded clones.

D gene	V gene	J gene	clone size	CDR3 DNA	CDR3 protein
-	TRBV19	TRBJ1-2	-	TGTGCCAGTAGTATGCGGCGGGACGGGCCTAACTATGGCTACACCTTC	CASSMRRDGPNYGYTF
-	TRBV19	TRBJ2-3	-	TGTGCCAGTAGTATGCGTGGGAAAAGCACGCAGTATTTT	CASSMRGKSTQYF
-	TRBV7-2	TRBJ1-3	few	TGTGCCAGCAGCGTGGATGGAGGGCGGACTTCGTCTGGAAACACCATATATTTT	CASSVDGGRTSSGNTIYF
TRBD2	TRBV9	TRBJ2-1	-	TGTGCCAGCAGCGTCACTAGCGGGAACTTCGGGCAGTTCTTC	CASSVTSGNFGQFF
-	TRBV7-3	TRBJ2-2	once	TGTGCCAGCAGCGACCCCGGGACCCCCACCGGGGAGCTGTTTTTT	CASSDPGTPTGELFF
-	TRBV27	TRBJ1-5	-	TGTGCCAGCAGTTTTGAGGGGGGCAGCAATCAGCCCCAGCATTTT	CASSFEGGSNQPQHF
-	TRBV7-2	TRBJ1-1	-	TGTGCCAGCAGCTTAGTGGGCCTGGGTCGGAACACTGAAGCTTTCTTT	CASSLVGLGRNTEAFF
-	TRBV13	TRBJ2-3	-	TGTGCCAGCAGCCGGCCAGGAGATACGCAGTATTTT	CASSRPGDTQYF
-	TRBV15	TRBJ1-1	-	TGTGCCACCAGCAGAGCTTCAGCGAACACTGAAGCTTTCTTT	CATSRASANTEAFF
TRBD1	TRBV5-1	TRBJ1-6	-	TGCGCCAGCAGCTTGGGACAGGGGGGAGATTCCTATAATTCACCCCTCCACTTT	CASSLGQGGDSYNSPLHF
TRBD2	TRBV6-6	TRBJ2-3	-	TGTGCCAGCGGGTCAGCGGGGGGCGGAGGTACGCAGTATTTT	CASGSAGGGGTQYF
TRBD2	TRBV7-2	TRBJ2-1	-	TGTGCCAGCAGCTTGCGCGGCGGGAGGGCCCATGAGCAGTTCTTC	CASSLRGGRAHEQFF
-	TRBV30	TRBJ1-2	few	TGTGCCTGGAGCCCGCACAGGGTTGGCTACACCTTC	CAWSPHRVGYTF
-	TRBV19	TRBJ1-1	-	TGTGCCAGTAGTTATCCCCCGGGGGGGAAGACTGAAGCTTTCTTT	CASSYPPGGKTEAFF
TRBD2	TRBV28	TRBJ2-1	-	TGTGCCAGCAGTCCTGGGACTAGTACCAATGAGCAGTTCTTC	CASSPGTSTNEQFF
TRBD2	TRBV2	TRBJ2-1	few	TGTGCCAGCAGTGGGGATAGCGGGGTGACTGAGCAGTTCTTC	CASSGDSGVTEQFF
-	TRBV7-2	TRBJ2-7	-	TGTGCCAGCAGCTTGGGGGGCCGGATTGCCGAGCAGTACTTC	CASSLGGRIAEQYF
-	TRBV7-9	TRBJ2-5	-	TGTGCCAGCAGCTTAAAGGCCGAGACCCAGTACTTC	CASSLKAETQYF
-	TRBV7-2	TRBJ1-5	-	TGTGCCAGCAGCCTTTGGACAGAGGGCTTACAGCCCCAGCATTTT	CASSLWTEGLQPQHF
TRBD2	TRBV5-4	TRBJ2-1	-	TGTGCCAGCAGCCGCCGAGGGCTAGCGGGAGTAAGTGAGCAGTTCTTC	CASSRRGLAGVSEQFF
-	TRBV5-1	TRBJ2-2	-	TGCGCCAGCAGCTTGGCGGGTACTTCAAACACCGGGGAGCTGTTTTTT	CASSLAGTSNTGELFF
-	TRBV7-7	TRBJ2-6	-	TGTGCCAGCAGCCGCGGTCCTAGGCCACAAAGTCGGGCCAACGTCCTGACTTTC	CASSRGPRPQSRANVLTF
TRBD2	TRBV4-2	TRBJ2-7	-	TGTGCCAGCAGCCAAGCGGCGGGGGTTTCCTACGAGCAGTACTTC	CASSQAAGVSYEQYF
-	TRBV4-3	TRBJ2-3	-	TGCGCCAGCAGCCAAGACCGGTCGGGTACGCAGTATTTT	CASSQDRSGTQYF
TRBD1	TRBV29-1	TRBJ1-2	-	TGCAGCGTGAGGGGACAGGGAGGTTATGGCTACACCTTC	CSVRGQGGYGYTF
-	TRBV29-1	TRBJ1-1	-	TGCAGCGACGCAGGGCGAATGAACACTGAAGCTTTCTTT	CSDAGRMNTEAFF
-	TRBV9	TRBJ2-1	-	TGTGCCAGCAGCGTGGAACAGCAAAATGAGCAGTTCTTC	CASSVEQQNEQFF